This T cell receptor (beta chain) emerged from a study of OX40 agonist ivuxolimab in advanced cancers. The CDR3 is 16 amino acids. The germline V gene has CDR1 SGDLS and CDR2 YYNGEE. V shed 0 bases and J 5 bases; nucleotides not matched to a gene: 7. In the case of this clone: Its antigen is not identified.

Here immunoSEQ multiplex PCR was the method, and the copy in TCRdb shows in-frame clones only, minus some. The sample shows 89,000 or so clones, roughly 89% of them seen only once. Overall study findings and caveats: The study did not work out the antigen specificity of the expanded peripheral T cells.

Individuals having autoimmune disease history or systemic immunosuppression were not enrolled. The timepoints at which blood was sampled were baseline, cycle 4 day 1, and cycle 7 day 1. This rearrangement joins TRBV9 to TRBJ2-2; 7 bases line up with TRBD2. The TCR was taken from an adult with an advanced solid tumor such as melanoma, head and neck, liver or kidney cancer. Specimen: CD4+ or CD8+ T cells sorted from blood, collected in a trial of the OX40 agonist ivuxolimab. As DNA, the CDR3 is TGTGCCAGCAGCGTAGTGGCGGGAGCTGGAACCGGGGAGCTGTTTTTT. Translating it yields CASSVVAGAGTGELFF.